Included here is one TCR beta chain sequence, with context. The same CDR3 is also encoded by other DNA sequences in this sample. The data belong to a study of shared clonotypes between healthy human individuals. Terminally differentiated effector memory CD45RA+ cells were left out of the naive CD8 fraction, which was CD45RO-negative and positively selected for CCR7. Method: immunoSEQ multiplex PCR; TCRdb's copy keeps in-frame clones and lacks some. The data hold about 1,800,000 clones, with around 96% observed a single time. The sequenced material came from naive CD8+ T cells sorted from blood. The TCR sequence derives from a man aged 18-30 years in good health.

The CDR3 reads CASSEGDKNYGYTF. DNA for the CDR3: TGTGCCAGCAGCGAAGGGGACAAGAACTATGGCTACACCTTC. The chain combines TRBV9 with TRBJ1-2; possible D gene TRBD1, 6 bases. V lost 3 bases to trimming and J lost 2 bases, with 11 bases between them. CDR1 and CDR2 from the germline V gene are SGDLS and YYNGEE. This CDR3 region has 14 residues.